These 8 T cell receptor beta chains share one sample of origin, sequenced in a study of graft-versus-host responses after intestinal transplantation. Method: immunoSEQ multiplex PCR; TCRdb's copy keeps in-frame clones and lacks some. Among over 100,000 clones listed, just under 95% were seen once. Their antigens are not known. The source material was unstimulated CD4+ T cells sorted from spleen or lymph node cells, sampled before intestinal transplant. Receptors originate from a human donor who received an intestinal transplant.

This chain connects TRBV10-3 to TRBJ2-3; 10 bases agree with TRBD1. The V gene end was trimmed by 2 bases and the J gene end by 9 bases; junction bases not matched to a gene: 8. In germline, CDR1 is ENHRY, CDR2 SYGVKD. This CDR3 has 15 residues. This CDR3 is CAISENGQGVGTQYF. The CDR3 nucleotides are TGTGCCATCAGTGAGAACGGACAGGGGGTTGGCACGCAGTATTTT.

The CDR3 bases are TGCGCCAGCACCGGGCTAGCGGGGGGCACAGATACGCAGTATTTT. Amino acids: CASTGLAGGTDTQYF. The rearrangement links TRBV5-1 to TRBJ2-3; TRBD2 aligns across 10 bases. J gave up 1 base and V 6 bases, and 5 bases lay outside the gene matches. CDR1 is SGHRS and CDR2 is YFSETQ in the germline V gene. The CDR3 has 15 residues.

This clone was counted a few times. The V gene is TRBV7-9, the J gene TRBJ1-3; no clear D gene. The CDR3 totals 13 residues. CDR1 is SEHNR, CDR2 FQNEAQ, per germline (reference sequence). Trimming cost V 5 bases and J 0 bases, with 5 bases left between them. The CDR3, as DNA: TGTGCCAGCAGCCACAACTCTGGAAACACCATATATTTT. This translates into CASSHNSGNTIYF.

The chain links TRBV15 to TRBJ2-7; D remains ambiguous. The germline CDR1 and CDR2 sequences are LNHNV and YYDKDF (reference sequence). Between the trimmed V and J ends, which lost 1 base and 1 base, there was a span of 8 bases. This CDR3 region has 14 residues. CDR3 coding DNA: TGTGCCACCAGCAGAGTGTGGCCTTCCTACGAGCAGTACTTC. The encoded protein is CATSRVWPSYEQYF. The entire variable domain, with the rest obtained from reference TRBV15 and TRBJ2-7, is as follows: DAMVIQNPRYQVTQFGKPVTLSCSQTLNHNVMYWYQQKSSQAPKLLFHYYDKDFNNEADTPDNFQSRRPNTSFCFLDIRSPGLGDTAMYLCATSRVWPSYEQYFGPGTRLTVT.

This chain joins TRBV4-2 and TRBJ1-2, with a possible D match to TRBD1 (6 bases). Germline values: CDR1 LGHNA, CDR2 YNFKEQ. Trimming removed 0 bases at V and 5 bases at J, with 19 bases between. This CDR3 has 17 residues. The CDR3 region has the DNA TGTGCCAGCAGCCAAGATTATGAGGCAGGGGAAGGGTATGGCTACACCTTC. Protein: CASSQDYEAGEGYGYTF.

This chain links TRBV18 with TRBJ2-1; unclear D gene. The CDR3 is made up of 15 amino acids. CDR1 and CDR2 from the germline V gene are KGHSH and LQKENI. The V and J ends lost 3 bases and 3 bases respectively, with 12 bases between them. The CDR3 DNA reads TGTGCCAGCTCACCCAGGTGGACGGACTACAATGAGCAGTTCTTC. Translated, it gives CASSPRWTDYNEQFF.

The chain employs TRBV6-4 and TRBJ1-4, with unresolved D. V lost 9 bases to trimming and J lost 7 bases, with 9 bases between them. The V gene's germline CDR1 is MRHNA and CDR2 SNTAGT. The CDR3 is 11 residues long. The CDR3 spells CASPVSEKLFF. The CDR3, as DNA: TGTGCCAGTCCCGTGAGTGAAAAACTGTTTTTT.

This chain joins TRBV2 and TRBJ2-1; D is possibly TRBD1 (5 bases). Germline CDR1 is SNHLY and CDR2 is FYNNEI. The CDR3 is 13 amino acids. The germline V and J ends were trimmed by 7 bases and 0 bases, with 7 bases remaining between them. CDR3 sequence: CASIRDSYNEQFF. CDR3 DNA sequence: TGTGCCAGCATCAGGGACTCCTACAATGAGCAGTTCTTC.